A single sample gave rise to the 14 T cell receptor beta chains below, sequenced in a study of cytomegalovirus exposure and HLA in healthy donors. With 60 Vbeta and 13 Jbeta primers, the PCR was carried out. TCRdb keeps only in-frame clones here, not all; method: immunoSEQ multiplex PCR. The sample yields around 120,000 clones, 60% to 85% seen once. Sequencing was carried out using PBMCs. The receptors derive from a middle-aged woman in good health and CMV-seropositive.

The genes are TRBV4-1 and TRBJ1-2; 8 nucleotides align to TRBD1. This CDR3 comprises 16 residues. Germline V CDR1 and CDR2: MGHRA, YSYEKL. V was clipped by 1 base and J by 2 bases; unmatched bases: 6. The CDR3 protein is CASSQGDNRGNYGYTF. The CDR3 DNA reads TGCGCCAGCAGCCAAGGCGACAACAGGGGGAACTATGGCTACACCTTC.

The V and J genes are TRBV7-2 and TRBJ2-5, with 10 bases fitting TRBD2. Judging by the DNA end, TRBJ2-7 fits better; the J call may be wrong. The CDR3 length is 16 residues. The germline V gene encodes CDR1 SGHTA and CDR2 FQGNSA. The CDR3 sequence is CASSLGPSGSTYEQYF. The CDR3 DNA is TGTGCCAGCAGCTTGGGACCTAGCGGGAGCACCTACGAGCAGTACTTC.

This clone came up a few times. The V gene is TRBV30, the J gene TRBJ2-2; D uncertain. CDR1 and CDR2 (germline): GTSNPN, SVGIG (reference sequence). The CDR3 is 10 amino acids. With 6 bases removed from V and 5 bases from J, the gap between germline ends came to 4 bases. The DNA for the CDR3 is TGTGCCTGTCTGACCGGGGAGCTGTTTTTT. Translation gives CACLTGELFF.

The chain uses TRBV10-1 and TRBJ1-1; 8 bases line up with TRBD1. J was trimmed by 0 bases and V by 3 bases; bases with no gene match: 12. Germline CDR1 and CDR2: WNHNN and SYGVQD (reference sequence). The CDR3 totals 18 residues. CDR3 protein: CASSEFRGLGGMNTEAFF. The CDR3 bases are TGCGCCAGCAGTGAATTCAGGGGGCTTGGGGGCATGAACACTGAAGCTTTCTTT.

The genes are TRBV7-8 and TRBJ2-7, with D unclear. The CDR3 consists of 11 residues. Per the germline V gene, CDR1 is SGHVS and CDR2 is FQNEAQ. Trimming shortened V by 5 bases and J by 4 bases, and 6 bases separated the two germline ends. CDR3 region: CASSIQYEQYF. As DNA, the CDR3 is TGTGCCAGCAGCATCCAATACGAGCAGTACTTC.

V usage is TRBV19 and J usage is TRBJ2-1; 8 bases agree with TRBD2. V dropped 5 bases and J dropped 14; count of bases not matched to a gene: 17. Germline assignment: CDR1 LNHDA and CDR2 SQIVND (reference sequence). The CDR3 contains 15 residues. This CDR3 reads CASSLRTVSAGGEFF. Written as DNA, the CDR3 is TGTGCCAGTAGTCTTCGGACCGTCTCCGCGGGGGGCGAGTTCTTC.

The chain couples TRBV20-1 to TRBJ2-7; 12 bases are shared with TRBD1. Per germline, CDR1 DFQATT and CDR2 SNEGSKA (reference sequence). The CDR3 has 11 amino acids. The CDR3 sequence is CRGDRGREQYF. The DNA of the CDR3 is TGCAGGGGGGACAGGGGGCGCGAGCAGTACTTC.

This rearrangement joins TRBV19 to TRBJ1-4; D possibly corresponds to TRBD1 (6 bases). The germline V and J ends were trimmed by 6 bases and 0 bases, with 14 bases remaining between them. CDR3 size: 16 residues. Germline values: CDR1 LNHDA, CDR2 SQIVND (reference sequence). The CDR3 here is CASRPGTKATNEKLFF. CDR3 sequence (DNA): TGTGCCAGTAGGCCCGGGACAAAAGCAACTAATGAAAAACTGTTTTTT.

The chain combines TRBV4-1 with TRBJ1-4; D may be TRBD1 (6 bases). V gave up 1 base and J gave up 7 bases, with 13 bases separating them. Looked up from germline, CDR1 is MGHRA and CDR2 is YSYEKL. The CDR3 covers 15 residues. The CDR3: CASSQAPGGLEKLFF. The CDR3 DNA reads as TGCGCCAGCAGCCAAGCCCCCGGGGGGCTTGAAAAACTGTTTTTT.

This sequence joins TRBV5-8 and TRBJ2-4; no reliable D call. Germline V gene sequence: CDR1 SGHTS, CDR2 YDEGEE. CDR3 length: 14 residues. Trimming took 0 bases from V and 7 from J, leaving 11 bases between them. The DNA of the CDR3 is TGTGCCAGCAGCTTGGCCTCCCGGCGGAACATTCAGTACTTC. Its protein product is CASSLASRRNIQYF.

This rearrangement joins TRBV29-1 to TRBJ1-2; D is possibly TRBD1 (5 bases). The CDR3 length is 13 residues. V was shortened by 3 bases and J by 6 bases, with 14 bases between the two germline ends. CDR1 is SQVTM and CDR2 is ANQGSEA in the germline V gene. CDR3 nucleotide sequence: TGCAGCGTTGAGACCGGCTGGGGCGATGGCTACACCTTC. Residues: CSVETGWGDGYTF.

The chain uses TRBV7-8 and TRBJ2-1; 8 nucleotides align to TRBD2. CDR1 and CDR2 from the germline V gene are SGHVS and FQNEAQ. V shed 6 bases, J shed 0 bases, and the junction held 7 bases outside the gene matches. This CDR3 region has 16 residues. The CDR3 spells CASRQGGTSSYNEQFF. In DNA form, the CDR3 reads TGTGCCAGCAGACAAGGGGGGACTAGCTCCTACAATGAGCAGTTCTTC.

The chain employs TRBV5-1 and TRBJ2-5; D possibly corresponds to TRBD2 (6 bases). The DNA end is a closer match to TRBJ2-7, so the J assignment may be wrong. The CDR3 is made up of 14 amino acids. From germline, CDR1 is SGHRS and CDR2 YFSETQ. The CDR3 spells CASSIKGGTGEQYF. In DNA form, the CDR3 reads TGCGCCAGCAGCATCAAGGGAGGAACGGGCGAGCAGTACTTC.

This chain joins TRBV7-9 and TRBJ1-5; 10 nucleotides align to TRBD1. This CDR3 region has 15 residues. J gave up 4 bases and V 5 bases, and 5 bases lay outside the gene matches. Germline V lookup: CDR1 SEHNR, CDR2 FQNEAQ (reference sequence). CDR3 sequence: CASSPPGQGNQPQHF. CDR3 coding DNA: TGTGCCAGCAGCCCTCCGGGACAGGGGAATCAGCCCCAGCATTTT. The full variable domain, in which reference TRBV7-9 and TRBJ1-5 provide the parts outside the CDR3, is DTGVSQNPRHKITKRGQNVTFRCDPISEHNRLYWYRQTLGQGPEFLTYFQNEAQLEKSRLLSDRFSAERPKGSFSTLEIQRTEQGDSAMYLCASSPPGQGNQPQHFGDGTRLSIL.